These 22 T cell receptor beta chains originate from one sample sequenced in a study of somatic mutations in cytotoxic T cells in rheumatoid arthritis (dated by TCRdb to 2017 to 2019). The library relied on the immunoSEQ multiplex PCR assay. Not all clones reach the TCRdb copy of this immuneACCESS table, which keeps in-frame sequences only. Checked studies attribute under half of the gap to unresolved V genes and leave the rest unexplained. The sample has about 27,000 clones on record, roughly 74% of them singletons. Jointly, the top ten make up roughly 9.9% of the sample. The specimen sequenced was CD8+ T cells sorted from blood. These receptors all come from a woman under 30 in good health.

The V gene is TRBV9, the J gene TRBJ1-1, with 7 bases matching TRBD1. CDR1 SGDLS and CDR2 YYNGEE come from the germline V gene. The CDR3 extends over 16 amino acids. Germline trimming cut 3 bases from V and 1 base from J; bases unmatched to any gene: 9. The CDR3, as DNA: TGTGCCAGCAGCGCGAAATCCGACAGGGCGAACACTGAAGCTTTCTTT. The encoded protein is CASSAKSDRANTEAFF.

The chain uses TRBV27 and TRBJ2-1; 9 nucleotides match TRBD2. Germline CDR1 and CDR2: MNHEY and SMNVEV (reference sequence). This CDR3 spans 18 amino acids. V dropped 5 bases and J dropped 8; count of bases not matched to a gene: 19. The CDR3 DNA reads TGTGCCAGCAGTACCCTCGGGGTAGCGGGAGTATACCCCGATGAGCAGTTCTTC. Translated, it gives CASSTLGVAGVYPDEQFF.

In regard to this clone: Other nucleotide sequences in the sample specify the same CDR3. The V call is TRBV27, the J call TRBJ2-3, with no clear D. Germline values: CDR1 MNHEY, CDR2 SMNVEV (reference sequence). The CDR3 totals 11 residues. V lost 6 bases and J 6 bases, leaving 7 bases between the germline ends. The CDR3 coding sequence is TGTGCCAGCAGCCTTGGGGATACGCAGTATTTT. Protein sequence: CASSLGDTQYF.

The V gene is TRBV4-1, the J gene TRBJ1-3; D may be TRBD1 (5 bases). Germline-derived CDR1 and CDR2 are MGHRA and YSYEKL. This CDR3 is 16 amino acids long. V was trimmed by 1 base and J by 2 bases, leaving 12 bases between them. CDR3 loop: CASSQVPQGAGNTIYF. The CDR3 nucleotides read TGCGCCAGCAGCCAAGTCCCTCAGGGAGCTGGAAACACCATATATTTT.

The chain carries TRBV28 and TRBJ2-7; TRBD2 might be the D (6 bases). CDR3 length: 14 amino acids. Trimming removed 3 bases at V and 3 bases at J, with 12 bases between. The germline V gene has CDR1 MDHEN and CDR2 SYDVKM. CDR3 sequence reads: CASSFVGGGYEQYF. The CDR3 DNA is TGTGCCAGCAGTTTTGTGGGGGGAGGCTACGAGCAGTACTTC.

This clone showed up just a few times. The chain uses TRBV9 and TRBJ1-2; D remains ambiguous. Germline CDR1 and CDR2: SGDLS and YYNGEE. CDR3 length: 13 residues. V lost 4 bases and J lost 6, with 13 bases in between. DNA of the CDR3: TGTGCCAGCAGCCTCGTCGTGGAGAATGGCTACACCTTC. This translates into CASSLVVENGYTF. Together with reference TRBV9 and TRBJ1-2, the CDR3 gives the full variable domain: DSGVTQTPKHLITATGQRVTLRCSPRSGDLSVYWYQQSLDQGLQFLIQYYNGEERAKGNILERFSAQQFPDLHSELNLSSLELGDSALYFCASSLVVENGYTFGSGTRLTVV.

This clone was seen only a few times. The chain has TRBV5-1 and TRBJ1-5; 9 nucleotides match TRBD1. V lost 0 bases to trimming and J lost 4 bases; unmatched junction nucleotides: 2. CDR3 length: 15 residues. Germline V CDR1 and CDR2: SGHRS, YFSETQ. The CDR3 DNA is TGCGCCAGCAGCTTGGGACAGGGGGAGAATCAGCCCCAGCATTTT. Protein product: CASSLGQGENQPQHF.

In its sample, this clone was seen once. V is TRBV28 and J is TRBJ1-1; the D gene is possibly TRBD1 (5 bases). The CDR3 is made up of 11 amino acids. Germline CDR1 reads MDHEN; CDR2 reads SYDVKM. Deletions cut 6 bases from V and 10 bases from J, with 12 bases between. CDR3 coding DNA: TGTGCCAGCAGCCGGGGGGGTAGAGCTTTCTTT. It yields the protein CASSRGGRAFF.

The chain couples TRBV27 to TRBJ2-4, with TRBD1 identical over 9 bases. The V gene end was trimmed by 0 bases and the J gene end by 4 bases; junction bases not matched to a gene: 1. CDR1 is MNHEY and CDR2 is SMNVEV in the germline V gene (reference sequence). CDR3 length: 15 amino acids. The CDR3 protein is CASSLSQGAKNIQYF. The CDR3 region has the DNA TGTGCCAGCAGTTTATCACAGGGGGCGAAAAACATTCAGTACTTC.

This clone was picked up a small number of times. This chain links TRBV28 with TRBJ2-7; D is perhaps TRBD1 or TRBD2 (6 bases each). The CDR3 consists of 14 residues. Germline V gene sequence: CDR1 MDHEN, CDR2 SYDVKM. Trimming took off 7 bases at V and 9 bases at J, with 22 bases between the two ends. The CDR3 region is CASTPGQGWGAQYF. The CDR3 DNA reads as TGTGCCAGCACCCCGGGGCAGGGTTGGGGGGCGCAGTACTTC. Full variable domain (outside the CDR3, taken from reference TRBV28 and TRBJ2-7): DVKVTQSSRYLVKRTGEKVFLECVQDMDHENMFWYRQDPGLGLRLIYFSYDVKMKEKGDIPEGYSVSREKKERFSLILESASTNQTSMYLCASTPGQGWGAQYFGPGTRLTVT.

The J gene is TRBJ1-5, the V gene TRBV28; TRBD1 is a possible D gene (6 bases). V lost 10 bases to trimming and J lost 6 bases, with 19 bases between them. Germline values: CDR1 MDHEN, CDR2 SYDVKM. The CDR3 contains 14 residues. The CDR3 bases are TGTGCCACGCTCCGACAGGTCTGGGGTCAGCCCCAGCATTTT. It specifies CATLRQVWGQPQHF.

On this clone itself: Additional DNA sequences in this sample encode the identical CDR3. The V and J genes are TRBV4-1 and TRBJ1-2; D may be TRBD1 (6 bases). CDR1 is MGHRA and CDR2 is YSYEKL in the germline V gene. The CDR3 consists of 15 residues. Trimming removed 0 bases at V and 0 bases at J, with 8 bases between. The DNA for the CDR3 is TGCGCCAGCAGCCAAGAAGGGGGGTCTAACTATGGCTACACCTTC. As protein: CASSQEGGSNYGYTF.

This clone was found a few times. This rearrangement joins TRBV6-6 to TRBJ1-1; D is unresolved. Trimming took off 2 bases at V and 5 bases at J, with 12 bases between the two ends. The CDR3 extends over 14 amino acids. The V gene's germline CDR1 is MNHNY and CDR2 SVGAGI (reference sequence). DNA of the CDR3: TGTGCCAGCAGTTACCTAGGGCGGAATACTGAAGCTTTCTTT. This encodes CASSYLGRNTEAFF.

The chain employs TRBV5-1 and TRBJ1-1; 10 bases align to TRBD1. CDR1 is SGHRS and CDR2 is YFSETQ in the germline V gene. The CDR3 is 17 residues long. With 0 bases clipped from V and 4 bases from J, the junction kept 9 bases outside the gene matches. Here the CDR3 reads CASSLAGQGTFGTEAFF. The CDR3 DNA reads TGCGCCAGCAGCTTGGCGGGACAGGGGACGTTCGGCACTGAAGCTTTCTTT.

V and J are TRBV27 and TRBJ1-4; 8 nucleotides align to TRBD1. The CDR3 runs to 13 residues. From germline, CDR1 is MNHEY and CDR2 SMNVEV (reference sequence). V gave up 7 bases and J gave up 5 bases; unmatched junction bases: 3. The CDR3 DNA is TGTGCCAGCACTGGACAGGGAAATGAAAAACTGTTTTTT. Translated: CASTGQGNEKLFF.

This chain uses TRBV14 with TRBJ2-7; 13 bases match TRBD2. This CDR3 has 15 amino acids. Germline loops: CDR1 SGHDN, CDR2 FVKESK. J was trimmed by 4 bases and V by 4 bases; bases with no gene match: 4. The CDR3 DNA reads as TGTGCCAGCAGCCCGGGACTAGCGGGAATTTACGAGCAGTACTTC. Protein product: CASSPGLAGIYEQYF.

V gene TRBV27 combines with J gene TRBJ2-7; 8 nucleotides match TRBD2. The CDR3 loop spans 14 amino acids. The trim removed 3 bases at V and 3 bases at J, leaving 4 bases unmatched. The germline V gene has CDR1 MNHEY and CDR2 SMNVEV (reference sequence). The chain's CDR3 is CASSFGGRFYEQYF. The CDR3 DNA sequence: TGTGCCAGCAGTTTCGGCGGGAGGTTCTACGAGCAGTACTTC.

A single count supports this clone. The CDR3 loop reads CSVSSGYNEQFF. CDR3 sequence (DNA): TGCAGCGTTTCCAGCGGGTACAATGAGCAGTTCTTC. The chain combines TRBV29-1 with TRBJ2-1; tentative D call: TRBD2 (6 bases). Germline values: CDR1 SQVTM, CDR2 ANQGSEA. This CDR3 is built from 12 residues. V gave up 5 bases and J gave up 4 bases, with 9 bases separating them.

This clone was seen a handful of times. The chain uses TRBV11-2 and TRBJ1-1; possibly TRBD1 for D (5 bases). CDR1 and CDR2 (germline): SGHAT, FQNNGV. Deletions cut 4 bases from V and 0 bases from J, with 12 bases between. The CDR3 consists of 15 residues. CDR3 loop: CASSSRVGLNTEAFF. The CDR3 bases are TGTGCCAGCAGCTCCAGGGTGGGACTGAACACTGAAGCTTTCTTT.

This clone was counted a few times. The V gene is TRBV10-1, the J gene TRBJ1-5; D is undetermined. CDR1 is WNHNN, CDR2 SYGVQD, per germline (reference sequence). Trimming took off 6 bases at V and 5 bases at J, with 5 bases between the two ends. This CDR3 is built from 11 residues. The CDR3 bases are TGCGCCAGCAGAGGGTATCAGCCCCAGCATTTT. Its protein product is CASRGYQPQHF.

This chain connects TRBV29-1 to TRBJ1-1, with D tentatively TRBD1 (5 bases). Germline CDR1 is SQVTM and CDR2 is ANQGSEA. The CDR3 has 13 residues. V was trimmed by 3 bases and J by 5 bases, leaving 13 bases between them. CDR3 sequence (DNA): TGCAGCGTTGATGGGGGAATCGGGACTGAAGCTTTCTTT. Amino acid sequence: CSVDGGIGTEAFF.

This clone was seen more than once but under ten times. This chain links TRBV6-1 with TRBJ2-7; no definite D call. The V gene's germline CDR1 is MNHNS and CDR2 SASEGT. CDR3 length: 15 residues. V lost 3 bases, J lost 2 bases, and 14 bases lay in between. For the CDR3, the DNA is TGTGCCAGCAGTGAGTCAGCATGGAGAACCTACGAGCAGTACGTC. It translates to CASSESAWRTYEQYV.